Here is one TCR beta chain with its context. One junction end does not reproduce the germline sequence, and a read error may be involved. This specimen comes from a study of blood T cell repertoires in COVID-19. Study-wide context: The study drew acute and convalescent COVID-19 samples from the United States, Italy and Spain. PBMCs, B-cell-depleted T cells, or T cells provided the cDNA or gDNA that made up the material.

This table comes from immunoSEQ multiplex PCR, and its TCRdb copy is limited to in-frame clones, with some not included. The sample comprises fewer than 400,000 clones, around 80% of which are singletons, and 3% rests with the top ten. The germline gives CDR1 MNHNY, CDR2 SVGAGI (reference sequence). There are 14 residues in the CDR3. The chain has TRBV6-6 and TRBJ1-2, with a tentative D call TRBD1 (6 bases). The sequence was obtained from a man in his thirties or forties with active or convalescent COVID-19. Sequences were obtained from peripheral blood. This chain's CDR3 is CASSNPDRRPLFFF. For the CDR3, the DNA is TGTGCCAGCAGTAACCCCGACAGGCGTCCCCTCTTTTTTTTC.